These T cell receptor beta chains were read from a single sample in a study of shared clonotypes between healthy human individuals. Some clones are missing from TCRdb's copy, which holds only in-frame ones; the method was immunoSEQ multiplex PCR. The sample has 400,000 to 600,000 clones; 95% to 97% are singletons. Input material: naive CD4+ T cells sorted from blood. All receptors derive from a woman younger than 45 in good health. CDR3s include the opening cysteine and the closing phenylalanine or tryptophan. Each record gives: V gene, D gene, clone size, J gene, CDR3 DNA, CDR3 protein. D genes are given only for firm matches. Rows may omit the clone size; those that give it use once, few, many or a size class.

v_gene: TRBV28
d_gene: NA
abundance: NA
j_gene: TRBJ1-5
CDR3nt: TGTGCCAGCAGTTTAAACAGAGGAGGCAATCAGCCCCAGCATTTT
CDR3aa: CASSLNRGGNQPQHF

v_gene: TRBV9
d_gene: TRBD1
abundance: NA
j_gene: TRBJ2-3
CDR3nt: TGTGCCAGCAGCGTGTCCGGGACAGCGTCTTCAGGGGATACGCAGTATTTT
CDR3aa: CASSVSGTASSGDTQYF

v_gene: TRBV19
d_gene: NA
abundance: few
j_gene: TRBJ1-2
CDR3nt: TGTGCCAGTAGTGCGTGGACGTATGGCTACACCTTC
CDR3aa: CASSAWTYGYTF

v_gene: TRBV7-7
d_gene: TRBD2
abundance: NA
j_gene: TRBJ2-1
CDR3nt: TGTGCCAGCAGCTTCGGGACTAGCGGCTACAATGAGCAGTTCTTC
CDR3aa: CASSFGTSGYNEQFF

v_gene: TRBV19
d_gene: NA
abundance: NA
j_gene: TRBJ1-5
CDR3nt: TGTGCCAGTAGTCCCTCCCGCCCGGACCATCAGCCCCAGCATTTT
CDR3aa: CASSPSRPDHQPQHF

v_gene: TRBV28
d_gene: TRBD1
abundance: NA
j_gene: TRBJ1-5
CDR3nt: TGTGCCAGCAGTTCCCCTACAGGGGGCAATCAGCCCCAGCATTTT
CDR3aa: CASSSPTGGNQPQHF

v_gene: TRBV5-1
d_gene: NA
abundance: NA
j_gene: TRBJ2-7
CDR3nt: TGCGCCAGCAGCTCAAGGGGGTGGCCTCCCTACGAGCAGTACTTC
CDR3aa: CASSSRGWPPYEQYF

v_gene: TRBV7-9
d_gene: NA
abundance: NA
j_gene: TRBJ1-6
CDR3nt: TGTGCCAGCAGCCAAGTTGACAGGACGGGCAATTCACCCCTCCACTTT
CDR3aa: CASSQVDRTGNSPLHF

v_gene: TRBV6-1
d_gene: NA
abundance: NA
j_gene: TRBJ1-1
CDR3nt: TGTGCCAGCCCTGGCTCGCTTAAAGCTTTCTTT
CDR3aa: CASPGSLKAFF

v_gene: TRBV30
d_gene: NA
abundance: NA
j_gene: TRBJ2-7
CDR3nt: TGTGCCTGGAGTGTACCCCTATACGAGCAGTACTTC
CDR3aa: CAWSVPLYEQYF

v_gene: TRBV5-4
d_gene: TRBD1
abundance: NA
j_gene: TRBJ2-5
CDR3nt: TGTGCCAGCAGCCGCGGGACAGGCGACACGGTAGGGGCCCAGTACTTC
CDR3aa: CASSRGTGDTVGAQYF

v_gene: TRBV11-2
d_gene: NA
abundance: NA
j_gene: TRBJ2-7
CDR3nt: TGTGCCAGCAGCTTAACAGGAGGGCGGGACGAGCAGTACTTC
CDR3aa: CASSLTGGRDEQYF

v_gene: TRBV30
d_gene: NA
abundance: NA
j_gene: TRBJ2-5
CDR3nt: TGTGCCTGGGCAGGGTATCGAGAGACCCAGTACTTC
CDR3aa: CAWAGYRETQYF

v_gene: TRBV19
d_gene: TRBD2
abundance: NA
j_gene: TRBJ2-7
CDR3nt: TGTGCCAGTAGGGCACTAGCGGGAGGGGCCTACGAGCAGTACTTC
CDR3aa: CASRALAGGAYEQYF

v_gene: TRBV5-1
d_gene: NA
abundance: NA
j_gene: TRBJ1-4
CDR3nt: TGCGCCAGCAGAAAGGGATCAACTAATGAAAAACTGTTTTTT
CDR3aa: CASRKGSTNEKLFF

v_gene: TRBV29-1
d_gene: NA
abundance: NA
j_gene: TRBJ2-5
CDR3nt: TGCAGCGTTGAACGGGATCGGGAGACCCAGTACTTC
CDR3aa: CSVERDRETQYF

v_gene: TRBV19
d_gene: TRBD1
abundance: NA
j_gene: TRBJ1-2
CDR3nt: TGTGCCAGCCGAAACCGGGGACAGGGCGCCGGTTTGGGCTACACCTTC
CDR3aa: CASRNRGQGAGLGYTF

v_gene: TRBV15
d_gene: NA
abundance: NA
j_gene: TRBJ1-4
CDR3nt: TGTGCCACCAGCAGAGATCGGGGCCCTGAAAAACTGTTTTTT
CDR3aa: CATSRDRGPEKLFF

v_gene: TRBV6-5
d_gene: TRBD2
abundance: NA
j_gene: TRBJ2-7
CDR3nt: TGTGCCAGCAAAGGACTAGCGGGACTCTACGAGCAGTACTTC
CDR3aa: CASKGLAGLYEQYF

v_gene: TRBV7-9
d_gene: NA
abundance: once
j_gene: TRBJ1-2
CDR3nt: TGTGCCAGCAGCAGACTCATCGGGACGCTCTATGGCTACACCTTC
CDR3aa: CASSRLIGTLYGYTF